The next 10 T cell receptor beta chains were all read from a single sample in a study of graft-versus-host responses after intestinal transplantation. Their antigen targets remain unknown. The protocol was immunoSEQ multiplex PCR, while the TCRdb copy is restricted to in-frame clones and leaves out a portion. The repertoire holds about 94,000 clones, with 75% to 95% as singletons. The specimen comprised unstimulated CD8+ T cells sorted from spleen or lymph node cells, sampled before intestinal transplant. The receptor set was obtained from a human donor who received an intestinal transplant.

The rearrangement links TRBV6-5 to TRBJ2-5, with 8 bases that match TRBD2. Trimming at V came to 6 bases and at J to 3 bases, leaving 9 bases not matched to a gene. Looked up from germline, CDR1 is MNHEY and CDR2 is SVGAGI. The CDR3 length is 15 residues. This chain's CDR3 is CASSPFAGGEETQYF. CDR3 in DNA: TGTGCCAGCAGCCCTTTCGCGGGGGGCGAAGAGACCCAGTACTTC.

V is TRBV6-5 and J is TRBJ2-7; TRBD1 matches at 9 bases. Germline trimming cut 5 bases from V and 3 bases from J; bases unmatched to any gene: 5. This CDR3 region has 14 residues. Per the germline V gene, CDR1 is MNHEY and CDR2 is SVGAGI. The CDR3 DNA reads TGTGCCAGCAGTGGGACAGGGCGACTCTACGAGCAGTACTTC. It is translated as CASSGTGRLYEQYF.

Only one count was recorded for this clone. The rearrangement joins TRBV30 to TRBJ2-7; 12 nucleotides match TRBD2. J lost 4 bases, V lost 2 bases, and 12 bases had no gene match. From germline, CDR1 is GTSNPN and CDR2 SVGIG (reference sequence). The CDR3 is 17 amino acids. In nucleotides, the CDR3 is TGTGCCTGGAGTCCAAGAAGACTAGCGGGAGCGGTGTACGAGCAGTACTTC. Protein sequence: CAWSPRRLAGAVYEQYF.

This clone came up once. The V gene is TRBV5-5, the J gene TRBJ2-5; perhaps TRBD2 as D (5 bases). The J call may be mistaken, given a closer DNA end match to TRBJ2-7. Germline CDR1 SGHKS, CDR2 YYEKEE (reference sequence). The CDR3 loop spans 14 amino acids. The CDR3 here is CASSLAGAGYEQYF. CDR3 sequence (DNA): TGTGCCAGCAGCCTTGCTGGCGCGGGCTACGAGCAGTACTTC.

V gene TRBV19 combines with J gene TRBJ1-1; unclear D gene. CDR3 length: 14 amino acids. Germline-derived CDR1 and CDR2 are LNHDA and SQIVND (reference sequence). V lost 6 bases and J lost 2, with 13 bases in between. CDR3 DNA: TGTGCCAGTAGACCTGGACGGGGAAACACTGAAGCTTTCTTT. It translates to CASRPGRGNTEAFF.

V is TRBV4-1 and J is TRBJ2-7; TRBD1 matches at 12 bases. The CDR3 is 17 amino acids. V shed 1 base, J shed 7 bases, and the junction held 11 bases outside the gene matches. In germline, CDR1 is MGHRA, CDR2 YSYEKL. Here the CDR3 reads CASSQVGSGQGAGEQYF. In DNA form, the CDR3 reads TGCGCCAGCAGCCAAGTGGGGTCGGGACAGGGGGCAGGAGAGCAGTACTTC.

The V gene is TRBV10-3, the J gene TRBJ2-1; 10 bases are a match to TRBD2. V lost 3 bases and J lost 2; bases outside the gene matches: 4. The CDR3 sequence is 16 residues long. In germline, CDR1 is ENHRY, CDR2 SYGVKD. The CDR3 spells CAISETGTSAYNEQFF. DNA for the CDR3: TGTGCCATCAGTGAAACCGGGACTAGCGCCTACAATGAGCAGTTCTTC.

The V and J genes are TRBV25-1 and TRBJ1-1, with a tentative D call TRBD1 (5 bases). Trimming removed 7 bases from V and 4 bases from J, with 10 bases in between. Per germline, CDR1 MGHDK and CDR2 SYGVNS. This CDR3 comprises 12 residues. Here the CDR3 reads CASNAGGTEAFF. CDR3 nucleotides: TGTGCCAGCAATGCGGGGGGCACTGAAGCTTTCTTT.

V and J are TRBV27 and TRBJ2-7; D gene unclear. Trimming removed 1 base from V and 6 bases from J, with 13 bases in between. This CDR3 is built from 14 residues. Per the germline V gene, CDR1 is MNHEY and CDR2 is SMNVEV (reference sequence). CDR3 protein: CASSLFFGLREQYF. CDR3 bases: TGTGCCAGCAGTTTATTTTTTGGGCTGCGCGAGCAGTACTTC.

The V gene is TRBV27, the J gene TRBJ1-5, with no clear D. The V gene lost 4 bases and the J gene lost 5 bases, with 15 bases spanning the gap. CDR3 length: 15 amino acids. Germline assignment: CDR1 MNHEY and CDR2 SMNVEV (reference sequence). The CDR3 reads CASSSGGFWDQPQHF. In DNA form, the CDR3 reads TGTGCCAGCAGTTCTGGAGGGTTTTGGGATCAGCCCCAGCATTTT.